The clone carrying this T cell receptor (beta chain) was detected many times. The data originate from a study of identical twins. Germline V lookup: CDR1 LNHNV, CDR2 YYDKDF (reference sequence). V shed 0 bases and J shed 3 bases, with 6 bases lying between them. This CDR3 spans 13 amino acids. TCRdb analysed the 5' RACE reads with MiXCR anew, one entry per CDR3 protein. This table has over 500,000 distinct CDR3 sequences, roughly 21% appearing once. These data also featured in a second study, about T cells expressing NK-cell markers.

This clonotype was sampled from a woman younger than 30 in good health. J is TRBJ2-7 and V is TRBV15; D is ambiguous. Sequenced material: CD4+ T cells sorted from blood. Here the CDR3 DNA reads TGTGCCACCAGCAGAGATGTAAACTACGAGCAGTACTTC. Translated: CATSRDVNYEQYF.